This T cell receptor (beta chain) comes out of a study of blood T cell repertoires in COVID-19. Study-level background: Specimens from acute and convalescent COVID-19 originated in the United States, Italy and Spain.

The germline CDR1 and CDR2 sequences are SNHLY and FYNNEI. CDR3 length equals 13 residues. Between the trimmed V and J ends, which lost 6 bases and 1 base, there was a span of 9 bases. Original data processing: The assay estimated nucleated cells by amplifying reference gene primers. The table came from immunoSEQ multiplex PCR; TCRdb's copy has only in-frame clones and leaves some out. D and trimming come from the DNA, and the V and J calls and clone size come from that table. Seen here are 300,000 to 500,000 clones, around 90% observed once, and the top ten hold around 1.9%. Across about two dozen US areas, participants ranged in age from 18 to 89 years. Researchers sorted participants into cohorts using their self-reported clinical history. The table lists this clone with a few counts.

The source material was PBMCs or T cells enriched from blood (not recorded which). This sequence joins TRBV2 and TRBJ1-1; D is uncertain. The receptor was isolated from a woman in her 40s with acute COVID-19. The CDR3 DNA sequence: TGTGCCAGCAGCGCACAATCGAACACTGAAGCTTTCTTT. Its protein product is CASSAQSNTEAFF. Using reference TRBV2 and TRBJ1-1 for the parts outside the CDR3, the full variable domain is EPEVTQTPSHQVTQMGQEVILRCVPISNHLYFYWYRQILGQKVEFLVSFYNNEISEKSEIFDDQFSVERPDGSNFTLKIRSTKLEDSAMYFCASSAQSNTEAFFGQGTRLTVV.